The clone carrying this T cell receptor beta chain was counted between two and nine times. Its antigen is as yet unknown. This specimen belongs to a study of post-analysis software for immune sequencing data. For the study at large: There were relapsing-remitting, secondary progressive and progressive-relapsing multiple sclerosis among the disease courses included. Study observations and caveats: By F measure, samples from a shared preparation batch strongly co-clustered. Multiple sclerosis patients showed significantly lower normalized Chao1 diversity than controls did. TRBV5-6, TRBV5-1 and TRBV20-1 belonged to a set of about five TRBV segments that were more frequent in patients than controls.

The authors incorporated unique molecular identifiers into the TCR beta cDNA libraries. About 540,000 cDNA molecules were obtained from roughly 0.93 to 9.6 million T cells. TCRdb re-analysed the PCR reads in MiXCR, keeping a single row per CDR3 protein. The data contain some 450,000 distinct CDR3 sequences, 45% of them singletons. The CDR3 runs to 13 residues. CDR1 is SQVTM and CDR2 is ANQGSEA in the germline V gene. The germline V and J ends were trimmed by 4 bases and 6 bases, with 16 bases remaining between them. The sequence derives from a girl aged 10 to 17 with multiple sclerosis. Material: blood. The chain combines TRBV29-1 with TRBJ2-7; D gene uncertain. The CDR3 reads CSVAPSTTTEQYF. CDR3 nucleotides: TGCAGCGTTGCCCCTTCCACTACTACCGAGCAGTACTTC.